One sample yielded the 11 T cell receptor beta chains listed below, sequenced in a study of molecular identifiers for immune sequencing clone quantification. TCRdb fed the PCR reads into MiXCR, producing one record per CDR3 protein. The data contain hundreds of thousands of distinct CDR3 sequences, less than 20% of them singletons. The sample was naive CD8+ T cells from blood, with Jurkat cell RNA spiked in. Subset indicated: FACS-sorted CD8+CD4-CCR7+CD45RA+ naive T cells. The receptors were sampled from a human donor in good health. Some libraries in this study had Jurkat cell RNA spiked in.

The rearrangement joins TRBV11-2 to TRBJ2-1; D possibly corresponds to TRBD2 (6 bases). The CDR3 runs to 16 residues. Trimming pared 4 bases from V and 8 bases from J, leaving 21 bases between. Germline values: CDR1 SGHAT, CDR2 FQNNGV. The CDR3 spells CASSSTAGGMRDEQFF. The CDR3 DNA reads as TGTGCCAGCAGCTCCACCGCTGGCGGGATGCGCGATGAGCAGTTCTTC. Drawing the rest from reference TRBV11-2 and TRBJ2-1, the complete variable domain is EAGVAQSPRYKIIEKRQSVAFWCNPISGHATLYWYQQILGQGPKLLIQFQNNGVVDDSQLPKDRFSAERLKGVDSTLKIQPAKLEDSAVYLCASSSTAGGMRDEQFFGPGTRLTVL.

Remarks on this clonotype: One base away lies a much larger clone, so this may be a sequencing read error. J is TRBJ2-3 and V is TRBV2, with D possibly TRBD1 on 5 matching bases. Germline assignment: CDR1 SNHLY and CDR2 FYNNEI. The CDR3 is made up of 15 amino acids. Trimming left V 6 bases short and J 2 bases short, with 15 bases between. The CDR3 nucleotides read TGTGCCAGCAGGGAAAAGGGGTATCCCACAGATACGCAGTATTTT. Its translation is CASREKGYPTDTQYF. The variable domain in full, completed from reference TRBV2 and TRBJ2-3, reads EPEVTQTPSHQVTQMGQEVILRCVPISNHLYFYWYRQILGQKVEFLVSFYNNEISEKSEIFDDQFSVERPDGSNFTLKIRSTKLEDSAMYFCASREKGYPTDTQYFGPGTRLTVL.

As for this clonotype: This clone may be a read error of a much larger clone one base away. CDR3 region: CASSLRGTGDYEQYF. CDR3 bases: TGTGCCAGTAGTCTTCGAGGGACAGGGGACTACGAGCAGTACTTC. The V gene is TRBV19, the J gene TRBJ2-7; 10 bases match TRBD1. The CDR3 totals 15 residues. The V and J ends lost 5 bases and 3 bases, in that order; junction bases with no gene match: 7. Germline CDR1 and CDR2: LNHDA and SQIVND (reference sequence).

This clonotype was detected a few times. The rearrangement uses TRBV10-1 and TRBJ1-1; TRBD1 aligns across 9 bases. Losses at the gene ends were 6 bases for V and 0 bases for J; bases not matched to a gene: 8. This CDR3 has 16 residues. Looked up from germline, CDR1 is WNHNN and CDR2 is SYGVQD (reference sequence). Here the CDR3 reads CASSAGTGRLNTEAFF. The CDR3 DNA reads TGCGCCAGCAGCGCCGGGACAGGGCGACTGAACACTGAAGCTTTCTTT.

The rearrangement links TRBV19 to TRBJ2-7; perhaps D is TRBD1 or TRBD2 (5 bases each). V lost 3 bases to trimming and J lost 2 bases, with 14 bases between them. The CDR3 is made up of 15 amino acids. CDR1 and CDR2 from the germline V gene are LNHDA and SQIVND (reference sequence). CDR3 sequence: CASSIGAGPTYEQYF. DNA for the CDR3: TGTGCCAGTAGTATCGGGGCAGGACCAACCTACGAGCAGTACTTC. The variable domain in full, with the rest retrieved from reference TRBV19 and TRBJ2-7, is DGGITQSPKYLFRKEGQNVTLSCEQNLNHDAMYWYRQDPGQGLRLIYYSQIVNDFQKGDIAEGYSVSREKKESFPLTVTSAQKNPTAFYLCASSIGAGPTYEQYFGPGTRLTVT.

This clonotype was detected ten times or more. The chain combines TRBV7-2 with TRBJ1-6; D might be TRBD1 (5 bases). This CDR3 comprises 13 residues. Per germline, CDR1 SGHTA and CDR2 FQGNSA. Between the trimmed V and J ends, which lost 2 bases and 10 bases, there was a span of 9 bases. The CDR3 sequence is CASSLIWDSPLHF. The DNA for the CDR3 is TGTGCCAGCAGCTTAATCTGGGACTCACCCCTCCACTTT.

This clonotype was counted a few times. V is TRBV7-2 and J is TRBJ1-2; 7 nucleotides align to TRBD1. The length of the CDR3 is 15 residues. Germline V gene data show CDR1 as SGHTA and CDR2 as FQGNSA. V dropped 4 bases and J dropped 6; count of bases not matched to a gene: 11. The CDR3 spells CASSSDRVFIDGYTF. The DNA for the CDR3 is TGTGCCAGCAGCTCCGACAGGGTTTTTATTGATGGCTACACCTTC.

This clonotype showed up many times. This chain links TRBV11-2 with TRBJ2-7; 7 nucleotides match TRBD1. There are 17 residues in the CDR3. Germline CDR1 and CDR2: SGHAT and FQNNGV. The J segment lost 3 bases and the V segment lost 3 bases, leaving 14 bases of the junction unmatched. The CDR3 sequence is CASSFSGHRQGLYEQYF. CDR3 nucleotide sequence: TGTGCCAGCAGCTTCTCCGGCCACCGACAGGGCCTCTACGAGCAGTACTTC.

The sample holds a few counts of this clonotype. Given a much more abundant clone one base away, this may be a read error. The chain couples TRBV24-1 to TRBJ2-1; unclear D gene. This CDR3 contains 17 residues. CDR1 KGHDR and CDR2 SFDVKD come from the germline V gene. The V and J ends lost 0 bases and 2 bases respectively, with 13 bases between them. The CDR3 nucleotides are TGTGCCACCAGTGATTTGCACTCCCTCCACCCCTACAATGAGCAGTTCTTC. Translation gives CATSDLHSLHPYNEQFF.

Regarding this clonotype: A much larger clone sits a single nucleotide away, making a read error possible. This rearrangement joins TRBV7-9 to TRBJ2-7, with 8 bases fitting TRBD1. Looked up from germline, CDR1 is SEHNR and CDR2 is FQNEAQ (reference sequence). V lost 5 bases to trimming and J lost 3 bases; unmatched junction nucleotides: 6. CDR3 length: 14 residues. The CDR3 reads CASSAPGQVYEQYF. In DNA, the CDR3 is TGTGCCAGCAGCGCACCGGGACAGGTCTACGAGCAGTACTTC.

This clonotype was seen ten or more times. V usage is TRBV20-1 and J usage is TRBJ1-1; D not certain. CDR3 length: 13 residues. Germline CDR1 is DFQATT and CDR2 is SNEGSKA (reference sequence). V was clipped by 0 bases and J by 1 base, with 6 bases between them. The CDR3, as DNA: TGCAGTGCTAGAGATCGCGGGAACACTGAAGCTTTCTTT. Protein: CSARDRGNTEAFF.